The rows below give T cell receptor beta chains drawn from one sample of a study of molecular identifiers for immune sequencing clone quantification. TCRdb passed the PCR reads through MiXCR, listing each CDR3 protein once. This table holds 550,000 to 750,000 distinct CDR3 sequences, 15% to 20% found once. The material sequenced was naive CD8+ T cells from blood, with Jurkat cell RNA spiked in. These receptors all stem from a human donor in good health. Some libraries in this study had Jurkat cell RNA spiked in. Each CDR3 is given with its conserved first and last residue. The D gene is left open where the match is weak. Size is stated for part of the rows, as once, few or many counts, or as a class when the clone is expanded.

D gene | J gene | clone size | V gene | CDR3 DNA | CDR3 protein
NA | TRBJ2-7 | many | TRBV29-1 | TGCAGCGTTAGAGAACAGAGCTCCTACGAGCAGTACTTC | CSVREQSSYEQYF
NA | TRBJ2-3 | many | TRBV27 | TGTGCCAGCAGTTTTACAGGGCGCACAGATACGCAGTATTTT | CASSFTGRTDTQYF
NA | TRBJ1-1 | NA | TRBV7-9 | TGTGCCAGCAGCTTAGTTTCAGGGTGGAACACTGAAGCTTTCTTT | CASSLVSGWNTEAFF
TRBD2 | TRBJ2-2 | few | TRBV27 | TGTGCCAGCAGTTTAATTGGTAGCGGGAGGGCCGGGGAGCTGTTTTTT | CASSLIGSGRAGELFF
NA | TRBJ2-7 | NA | TRBV6-2/TRBV6-3 | TGTGCCAGCACGGACTCGGCTAGCGTGGACGAGCAGTACTTC | CASTDSASVDEQYF
TRBD1 | TRBJ2-7 | many | TRBV6-5 | TGTGCCAGCAGTCACGACAGGGGGCTCTACGAGCAGTACTTC | CASSHDRGLYEQYF
TRBD2 | TRBJ2-1 | NA | TRBV4-1 | TGCGCCAGCAGCCAAGGCCCCGGGACTAACTACAATGAGCAGTTCTTC | CASSQGPGTNYNEQFF
TRBD1 | TRBJ2-7 | many | TRBV4-2 | TGCGCCAGCAGCCAAGGGACAGGGGGTAACGAGCAGTACTTC | CASSQGTGGNEQYF
TRBD1 | TRBJ2-3 | NA | TRBV5-4 | TGTGCCAGCAGCGTGACCGGGACAGGGGGCTCAGATACGCAGTATTTT | CASSVTGTGGSDTQYF
NA | TRBJ1-5 | many | TRBV7-9 | TGTGCCAGCAGCTTAGGGCAGGCGGAGCAGCCCCAGCATTTT | CASSLGQAEQPQHF
NA | TRBJ2-7 | once | TRBV28 | TGTGCCAGCAGTCTGGCGGGGTCAGGGGCTTACGAGCAGTACTTC | CASSLAGSGAYEQYF
TRBD2 | TRBJ2-3 | many | TRBV7-9 | TGTGCCAGCAGCGGGACTAGCGGGAGTCGCACAGATACGCAGTATTTT | CASSGTSGSRTDTQYF
NA | TRBJ2-1 | few | TRBV27 | TGTGCCAGCAGTGTATCTAGCGCTGAGCAGTTCTTC | CASSVSSAEQFF
NA | TRBJ2-1 | few | TRBV20-1 | TGCAGTGCTAGAGTGCCCTCGGGAGCTTACAATGAGCAGTTCTTC | CSARVPSGAYNEQFF
TRBD2 | TRBJ2-2 | few | TRBV30 | TGTGCCTTGGACGGGGGAGGGTCGAACACCGGGGAGCTGTTTTTT | CALDGGGSNTGELFF
TRBD1 | TRBJ1-4 | once | TRBV4-1 | TGCGCCGGCAGCCAAGAGGCAGGGGGGAATGAAAAACTGTTTTTT | CAGSQEAGGNEKLFF
NA | TRBJ2-7 | many | TRBV14 | TGTGCCAGCAGCCCGAGACCCGCCTCAAGGCACGAGCAGTACTTC | CASSPRPASRHEQYF
NA | TRBJ2-5 | few | TRBV30 | TGTGCCGGGGGCGGGGTGGGAGAGACCCAGTACTTC | CAGGGVGETQYF
NA | TRBJ2-7 | many | TRBV14 | TGTGCCAGCAGCTCGGGACTCCTCTCCTACGAGCAGTACTTC | CASSSGLLSYEQYF
TRBD2 | TRBJ2-7 | many | TRBV30 | TGTGCCTGGTCGGCGGCGGGGGGGCTCTACGAGCAGTACTTC | CAWSAAGGLYEQYF
TRBD2 | TRBJ2-1 | many | TRBV6-6 | TGTGCCAGCAGTTACCCCAAGGCGGGAGGGCCGAAAGAGGAGCAGTTCTTC | CASSYPKAGGPKEEQFF
NA | TRBJ2-7 | NA | TRBV28 | TGTGCCAGCAGTCTACGACATAAGCCTTACGAGCAGTACTTC | CASSLRHKPYEQYF
NA | TRBJ1-3 | NA | TRBV21-1 | TGTGCCAGCAGCAACGGCCAGGGACAAAACTCTGGAAACACCGTATATTTT | CASSNGQGQNSGNTVYF